This TCR beta chain is from a study of breast tumors, draining lymph nodes, adjacent tissues. Notes on the study in general: Data fit most tumor T cells coming from lymph node, expanding in tumor. Compared with lymph nodes, tumors were less diverse; compared with nontumor tissue, more.

TCRdb independently ran MiXCR on the multiplex PCR reads; one entry per CDR3 protein. This sample has 55,000 to 75,000 distinct CDR3 sequences; around two fifths occur once, and the top ten carry roughly 8.1%. This CDR3 has 17 residues. CDR1 is SNHLY, CDR2 FYNNEI, per germline. After removal of 3 bases from V and 2 bases from J, the junction contained 6 bases not matched to a gene. This clonotype has at least ten counts. Its antigen remains unidentified. This sequence originates from a female donor with breast cancer. Some clones in this sample may be carry-over from other donors' samples. The chain has TRBV2 and TRBJ2-6; 8 bases fit TRBD1. The sequencing input was breast tumor tissue. CDR3 sequence: CASSDRQGKAGANVLTF. As DNA, the CDR3 is TGTGCCAGCAGTGATCGACAGGGGAAAGCTGGGGCCAACGTCCTGACTTTC.